This TCR beta chain originates from a study of blood T cell repertoires in COVID-19. The CDR3 runs 15 residues. Germline V lookup: CDR1 SGHNT, CDR2 YYREEE (reference sequence). V shed 4 bases and J 2 bases; nucleotides not matched to a gene: 7. Repertoires were generated with immunoSEQ multiplex PCR, while TCRdb's copy carries only in-frame clones and drops some. The sample lists hundreds of thousands of clones, approximately 79% seen once, with roughly 4.9% in the top ten. Turning to this clone: Different DNA sequences within this sample yield the same CDR3.

The chain carries TRBV5-4 and TRBJ2-7; TRBD2 matches 9 bases. The sequenced material came from peripheral blood. The receptor was derived from a woman aged 80 or older with active or convalescent COVID-19. CDR3: CASSPGRGGPYEQYF. As DNA, the CDR3 is TGTGCCAGCAGCCCCGGGCGGGGGGGCCCCTACGAGCAGTACTTC. Drawing the rest from reference TRBV5-4 and TRBJ2-7, the complete variable domain is ETGVTQSPTHLIKTRGQQVTLRCSSQSGHNTVSWYQQALGQGPQFIFQYYREEENGRGNFPPRFSGLQFPNYSSELNVNALELDDSALYLCASSPGRGGPYEQYFGPGTRLTVT.